The 25 T cell receptor beta chains presented below share a single source sample, sequenced in a study of PD-L1 blockade in urothelial cancer. Noted time point: peripheral blood 6 weeks after treatment start. The method was immunoSEQ multiplex PCR; TCRdb's version includes in-frame clones alone and lacks a portion of them. Of about 120,000 clones listed, around 93% are singletons. This material consisted of PBMCs, taken around atezolizumab (anti-PD-L1) treatment. The receptor source for this set is a man in his sixties with urothelial cancer.

The chain joins TRBV21-1 to TRBJ2-1; the D call in the table, TRBD2, was not verified against the DNA. TRBV21-1 is given as a pseudogene. CDR3 size: 16 residues. This CDR3 is CASSKGDLSSYNEQFF. DNA of the CDR3: TGTGCCAGCAGCAAAGGGGACTTAAGCTCCTACAATGAGCAGTTCTTC.

The J gene is TRBJ2-6, the V gene TRBV28; tentatively, D is TRBD2 (6 bases). The CDR3 extends over 16 amino acids. The V gene lost 8 bases and the J gene lost 1 base, with 15 bases spanning the gap. Germline CDR1 MDHEN, CDR2 SYDVKM. CDR3 sequence (DNA): TGTGCCAGCCGGGACTCATCGACGTCTGGGGCCAACGTCCTGACTTTC. Protein product: CASRDSSTSGANVLTF.

The V call is TRBV7-2, the J call TRBJ1-4; D may be TRBD1 (5 bases). The germline V and J ends were trimmed by 5 bases and 3 bases, with 13 bases remaining between them. CDR1 and CDR2 from the germline V gene are SGHTA and FQGNSA. CDR3 length: 15 residues. CDR3 coding DNA: TGTGCCAGCAGCACTCAAGGGGCCGCTAATGAAAAACTGTTTTTT. This gives the protein CASSTQGAANEKLFF.

This chain uses TRBV6-5 with TRBJ1-1, with D possibly TRBD1 on 5 matching bases. This CDR3 contains 15 residues. Trimming stripped 6 bases from V and 1 base from J, with 15 bases between. Germline assignment: CDR1 MNHEY and CDR2 SVGAGI. In DNA, the CDR3 is TGTGCCAGCAGCCGACGACAGCCCACGAACACTGAAGCTTTCTTT. This translates into CASSRRQPTNTEAFF.

The chain combines TRBV29-1 with TRBJ2-3, with 12 positions matching TRBD2. The CDR3 is 16 residues long. V shed 4 bases, J shed 2 bases, and the junction held 7 bases outside the gene matches. CDR1 and CDR2 from the germline V gene are SQVTM and ANQGSEA. The CDR3 loop reads CSVAAGLAGPTDTQYF. The CDR3 coding sequence is TGCAGCGTTGCCGCCGGACTAGCGGGACCCACAGATACGCAGTATTTT.

J is TRBJ2-3 and V is TRBV6-6, with 9 bases identical to TRBD1. The CDR3 is 15 amino acids. Germline CDR1 reads MNHNY; CDR2 reads SVGAGI (reference sequence). V trimming: 1 base; J trimming: 3 bases; junction bases outside the gene matches: 2. The DNA for the CDR3 is TGTGCCAGCAGTTACTGGGACAGGGTGACAGATACGCAGTATTTT. Amino acid sequence: CASSYWDRVTDTQYF.

The J gene is TRBJ2-2, the V gene TRBV5-1; 7 nucleotides agree with TRBD1. Per the germline V gene, CDR1 is SGHRS and CDR2 is YFSETQ. This CDR3 spans 15 amino acids. V was pared by 4 bases and J by 1 base, with 4 bases of the junction left unmatched. The CDR3 protein is CASSKGQKNTGELFF. CDR3 DNA sequence: TGCGCCAGCAGCAAGGGACAGAAGAACACCGGGGAGCTGTTTTTT.

As DNA, the CDR3 is TGTGCCAGCAGCCCGGGGGACGGAGATGAAGCTTTCTTT. This gives the protein CASSPGDGDEAFF. The chain combines TRBV9 with TRBJ1-1; D is perhaps TRBD1 (5 bases). The CDR3 has 13 residues. V was cut by 4 bases and J by 7 bases, with 14 bases left in between. The germline gives CDR1 SGDLS, CDR2 YYNGEE.

This rearrangement joins TRBV7-2 to TRBJ2-5; tentative D call: TRBD2 (6 bases). The CDR3 is 14 residues long. Germline V lookup: CDR1 SGHTA, CDR2 FQGNSA. V was clipped by 4 bases and J by 2 bases, with 11 bases between them. The CDR3 here is CASSSGLPQETQYF. The DNA of the CDR3 is TGTGCCAGCAGCTCGGGACTGCCACAAGAGACCCAGTACTTC. The entire variable domain, with the rest obtained from reference TRBV7-2 and TRBJ2-5, is as follows: GAGVSQSPSNKVTEKGKDVELRCDPISGHTALYWYRQSLGQGLEFLIYFQGNSAPDKSGLPSDRFSAERTGGSVSTLTIQRTQQEDSAVYLCASSSGLPQETQYFGPGTRLLVL.

The table lists this clone with a count of one. V is TRBV30 and J is TRBJ2-1; the D gene is possibly TRBD2 (5 bases). The CDR3 sequence is 14 residues long. Deletions cut 3 bases from V and 4 bases from J, with 13 bases between. CDR1 is GTSNPN, CDR2 SVGIG, per germline (reference sequence). CDR3 nucleotides: TGTGCCTGGAGGGAGCGGTGGACTTACAATGAGCAGTTCTTC. Amino acid sequence: CAWRERWTYNEQFF.

The chain joins TRBV5-1 to TRBJ2-2, with 12 bases lining up with TRBD2. Germline V gene sequence: CDR1 SGHRS, CDR2 YFSETQ. The CDR3 has 17 amino acids. V lost 4 bases, J lost 1 base, and 5 bases stayed unmatched. CDR3 sequence: CASSLSTSGGNTGELFF. For the CDR3, the DNA is TGCGCCAGCAGCCTTTCGACTAGCGGGGGGAACACCGGGGAGCTGTTTTTT.

The rearrangement joins TRBV19 to TRBJ1-2; 9 bases are shared with TRBD1. With 11 bases clipped from V and 8 bases from J, the junction kept 9 bases outside the gene matches. Germline CDR1 reads LNHDA; CDR2 reads SQIVND (reference sequence). There are 12 residues in the CDR3. This CDR3 is CACRDRERGYTF. The CDR3 nucleotides read TGTGCCTGCCGGGACAGGGAAAGAGGCTACACCTTC.

The chain uses TRBV5-1 and TRBJ2-5; 13 bases agree with TRBD2. Trimming at V came to 0 bases and at J to 5 bases, leaving 7 bases not matched to a gene. The germline gives CDR1 SGHRS, CDR2 YFSETQ. The CDR3 consists of 17 residues. CDR3 region: CASSLEGLAGVGETQYF. The CDR3 DNA reads TGCGCCAGCAGCTTGGAAGGACTAGCGGGAGTTGGGGAGACCCAGTACTTC.

CDR3 protein: CASSLAVTSGNNEQFF. Written as DNA, the CDR3 is TGTGCCAGCAGCTTAGCCGTGACTAGCGGTAACAATGAGCAGTTCTTC. This rearrangement joins TRBV7-2 to TRBJ2-1, with 9 positions matching TRBD2. V gave up 0 bases and J gave up 5 bases; unmatched junction bases: 5. The CDR3 length is 16 residues. Germline values: CDR1 SGHTA, CDR2 FQGNSA.

This clone was seen just once. The chain uses TRBV4-2 and TRBJ1-4; D gene uncertain. The germline V and J ends were trimmed by 4 bases and 7 bases, with 13 bases remaining between them. This CDR3 is 14 amino acids long. Looked up from germline, CDR1 is LGHNA and CDR2 is YNFKEQ. The CDR3, as DNA: TGTGCCAGCAGCCGAGACGGGGTTCGTGAAAAACTGTTTTTT. Amino acid sequence: CASSRDGVREKLFF.

The chain has TRBV7-8 and TRBJ2-5; 8 positions agree with TRBD1. With 5 bases clipped from V and 0 bases from J, the junction kept 8 bases outside the gene matches. This CDR3 spans 16 amino acids. Germline V lookup: CDR1 SGHVS, CDR2 FQNEAQ. The CDR3 sequence: CASSRSGRGHQETQYF. CDR3 in DNA: TGTGCCAGCAGCCGATCAGGCAGGGGGCACCAAGAGACCCAGTACTTC.

The chain combines TRBV23-1 with TRBJ1-1, with D uncertain. TRBV23-1 is known as an ORF, though its function is uncertain. CDR3 length: 15 residues. Trimming removed 9 bases at V and 10 bases at J, with 27 bases between. CDR3 amino acids: CARNQKSLELGRAFF. The CDR3 nucleotides read TGCGCCAGGAACCAAAAATCCCTAGAGCTGGGTCGAGCTTTCTTT.

J is TRBJ2-1 and V is TRBV9, with D perhaps TRBD2 (5 bases). Germline-derived CDR1 and CDR2 are SGDLS and YYNGEE. The CDR3 runs to 14 residues. V gave up 10 bases and J gave up 1 base, with 15 bases separating them. For the CDR3, the DNA is TGTGCCGGAGCGGTACCCACTTCCTACAATGAGCAGTTCTTC. Encoded protein: CAGAVPTSYNEQFF.

The chain combines TRBV28 with TRBJ2-5, with D possibly TRBD1 on 6 matching bases. This CDR3 is 14 amino acids long. Trimming took 6 bases from V and 2 from J, leaving 13 bases between them. From germline, CDR1 is MDHEN and CDR2 SYDVKM. DNA of the CDR3: TGTGCCAGCAGACCGGGGACAAATCAAGAGACCCAGTACTTC. It encodes CASRPGTNQETQYF.

The chain has TRBV4-2 and TRBJ2-1; perhaps TRBD2 as D (5 bases). The CDR3 spans 16 residues. Deletions cut 1 base from V and 1 base from J, with 11 bases between. The germline gives CDR1 LGHNA, CDR2 YNFKEQ. The DNA of the CDR3 is TGTGCCAGCAGCCAAGCCCAGCGGCGTTCCTACAATGAGCAGTTCTTC. It is translated as CASSQAQRRSYNEQFF.

V is TRBV9 and J is TRBJ1-5; 9 bases are shared with TRBD1. The CDR3 spans 14 residues. Looked up from germline, CDR1 is SGDLS and CDR2 is YYNGEE. The trim removed 3 bases at V and 3 bases at J, leaving 1 base unmatched. In DNA, the CDR3 is TGTGCCAGCAGCGGGACAGGGGACAATCAGCCCCAGCATTTT. This encodes CASSGTGDNQPQHF.

CDR3: CASSLSRPDTQYF. The CDR3 DNA is TGTGCCAGCAGCTTAAGCCGTCCAGATACGCAGTATTTT. The V gene is TRBV7-7, the J gene TRBJ2-3, with D hard to call. Germline CDR1 reads SSHAT; CDR2 reads FNYEAQ (reference sequence). This CDR3 has 13 residues. V lost 2 bases, J lost 4 bases, and 7 bases lay in between.

The chain carries TRBV5-6 and TRBJ2-5; D ambiguous. The length of the CDR3 is 13 residues. V lost 5 bases to trimming and J lost 2 bases, with 10 bases between them. CDR1 SGHDT and CDR2 YYEEEE come from the germline V gene. CDR3 sequence reads: CASSYRQQETQYF. The DNA of the CDR3 is TGTGCCAGCAGTTATAGACAACAAGAGACCCAGTACTTC.

The V gene is TRBV7-9, the J gene TRBJ1-1; unclear D gene. Trimming removed 2 bases at V and 0 bases at J, with 10 bases between. CDR1 is SEHNR, CDR2 FQNEAQ, per germline (reference sequence). CDR3 length equals 15 residues. CDR3 in DNA: TGTGCCAGCAGCTTACTAGGCAGCTTGAACACTGAAGCTTTCTTT. This gives the protein CASSLLGSLNTEAFF.

This clone was seen only once. J is TRBJ2-1 and V is TRBV11-2; 7 bases agree with TRBD2. Trimming removed 5 bases from V and 9 bases from J; junction bases left unmatched: 19. Germline CDR1 is SGHAT and CDR2 is FQNNGV. The CDR3 runs to 17 residues. As DNA, the CDR3 is TGTGCCAGCAGCGCGTTTCTCAGGACGACCTTAGCGGGTGAGCAGTTCTTC. This gives the protein CASSAFLRTTLAGEQFF.